This TCR beta chain was documented in a study of shared clonotypes between healthy human individuals. The CDR3 is made up of 15 amino acids. CDR1 is LGHNA, CDR2 YSLEER, per germline. V lost 1 base, J lost 1 base, and 10 bases lay in between. TCRdb's table, derived via immunoSEQ multiplex PCR, lists solely in-frame clones and lacks some. This table holds millions of clones, roughly 94% found once. Naive CD8 cells were CD45RO-negative, positively selected for CCR7, excluding terminally differentiated effector memory CD45RA+ cells. This TCR derives from a man aged 18 to 29 in good health. The sequenced sample was naive CD8+ T cells sorted from blood. The V gene is TRBV4-3, the J gene TRBJ1-2, with D perhaps TRBD1 (5 bases). CDR3 nucleotide sequence: TGCGCCAGCAGCCAAGTTTGGGGGGGTAACTATGGCTACACCTTC. Protein: CASSQVWGGNYGYTF.